This TCR beta chain was identified during a study of OX40 agonist ivuxolimab in advanced cancers. Broader study findings: Researchers did not establish what antigens the expanded peripheral T cells target.

The assay was immunoSEQ multiplex PCR, and TCRdb's table has in-frame clones only and misses some. The sample has around 66,000 clones, approximately 81% seen once. The CDR3 has 14 amino acids. Trimming stripped 0 bases from V and 5 bases from J, with 11 bases between. Germline V gives CDR1 ENHRY, CDR2 SYGVKD. In the case of this clone: As yet, its antigen is unknown.

The chain carries TRBV10-3 and TRBJ2-7; D is perhaps TRBD1 (6 bases). The sample was CD4+ or CD8+ T cells sorted from blood, taken in a trial of the OX40 agonist ivuxolimab. The source of this sequence is an adult with an advanced solid tumor such as melanoma, head and neck, liver or kidney cancer. The DNA for the CDR3 is TGTGCCATCAGTGAGTCAAGGGGGTCCCACGAGCAGTACTTC. This sequence encodes CAISESRGSHEQYF.